The entry below describes one TCR beta chain. Its antigen remains unidentified. No clone much larger than this one lies a single base away; base qualities are absent. Cut back by 4 bases and 2 bases, the V and J ends lie 12 bases apart. The CDR3, cysteine through phenylalanine, is 14 amino acids long. Only the CDR3 DNA stays, 42 bases, in frame from base 1. CDR1 and CDR2 are drawn from the germline V gene (reference sequence): MNHNY, SVGAGI. For sequencing of the TCRbeta CDR3 region, genomic DNA was extracted from the sorted cells. The immunoSEQ Assay was used for sequencing of TCRbeta CDR3 regions. TCRdb took this table from immuneACCESS and kept in-frame rearrangements with V and J called. Such tables lack part of the clones; where checked against another copy, unresolved V genes explain under half of the gap, and the rest is unexplained. The sample table contains about 95,000 clones; only one count was recorded for under 85% of them. 3% to 4% of the sample is held by the ten biggest clonotypes.

The source of the sample is a study of OX40 agonist ivuxolimab in advanced cancers. Some background on the complete study: Ivuxolimab was a fully human IgG2 agonistic monoclonal antibody targeting the costimulatory receptor OX40 (CD134). Intravenous ivuxolimab was administered to patients every 2 weeks at six dose levels: 0.01, 0.1, 0.3, 1.5, 3 and 10 mg/kg. Among the roughly 52 dose-escalation patients, about 20 had hepatocellular carcinoma, 15 or so melanoma, 9 renal cell carcinoma and 9 head and neck cancer. A male proportion of roughly 80% and a mean age of around 60 years, ranging from roughly 23 to 80, were recorded for the dose-escalation cohort. Prior anti-PD-1, anti-PD-L1 or anti-CTLA-4 therapy was permitted, and about two fifths of dose-escalation patients had received checkpoint inhibitors. Three dose-escalation patients achieved partial responses, one with hepatocellular carcinoma and two with cutaneous melanoma. The point of sequencing TCRbeta in the periphery was to test whether ivuxolimab changed TCR sequence diversity and drove clonal T-cell expansion. The paper covers the monotherapy dose-escalation part of the phase I ivuxolimab trial, which included N ≈ 57 patients. General study outcomes and caveats: Antigen specificity was not determined for the clonally expanded peripheral T cells. Clonal expansion of both CD4+ and CD8+ blood T cells was observed from baseline to week 6 at doses 0.1 to 3.0 mg/kg. In the 0.1-3.0 mg/kg groups, partial responders were among the patients with the lowest normalized peripheral clonal expansion, particularly in CD8+ T cells. After ivuxolimab, expanded clones were on average more numerous among CD8+ T cells than among CD4+ T cells. Low levels of normalized T-cell clonal expansion were also seen in some patients who did not respond.

Patients with a history of autoimmune disease or receiving systemic immunosuppression were excluded from the trial. Peripheral blood for TCR sequencing was drawn from every dose cohort at baseline, at cycle 4 day 1 and at cycle 7 day 1. The samples were drawn from a first-in-human, open-label, multicenter phase I dose-escalation trial of ivuxolimab. Adults with locally advanced or metastatic melanoma, renal cell, hepatocellular, or head and neck squamous cell carcinoma were enrolled in the trial. Before TCR sequencing, CD4+ and CD8+ T cells were separately sorted from peripheral blood. The source material was CD4+ or CD8+ T cells sorted from blood, sampled in a trial of the OX40 agonist ivuxolimab. The chain uses TRBV6-6 and TRBJ2-7, with the D gene uncertain. The clonotype was recovered from an adult with an advanced solid tumor such as melanoma, head and neck, liver or kidney cancer. In nucleotide form, the sequence is TGTGCCAGCAGTTCCCACACCCGCCCCTACGAGCAGTACTTC. Its translation reads: CASSSHTRPYEQYF.